Listed below are T cell receptor beta chains from one sample, sequenced in a study of shared clonotypes between healthy human individuals. The repertoire was sequenced with immunoSEQ multiplex PCR; TCRdb's copy has only in-frame clones and lacks some. Found here are 2 million to 3 million clones, more than 85% of them singletons; the top ten hold approximately 0.37%. The sequencing input was naive CD4+ T cells from PBMCs. The receptors shown here come from a man younger than 35 in good health. Some clones in this sample may be carry-over from other donors' samples. Both conserved end residues are part of each CDR3. The D gene is left open where the match is weak. Only part of the rows carry a size: once, few, many, or a class if the clone is expanded.

D gene | J gene | clone size | V gene | CDR3 protein | CDR3 DNA
. | TRBJ1-2 | . | TRBV6-6 | CASGETGAYGYTF | TGTGCCAGCGGAGAGACAGGCGCCTATGGCTACACCTTC
. | TRBJ1-2 | once | TRBV4-3 | CASSQHRSRQVEGYTF | TGCGCCAGCAGCCAACACCGTTCGAGACAGGTTGAAGGCTACACCTTC
. | TRBJ1-2 | . | TRBV28 | CASSLRPGSNYGYTF | TGTGCCAGCAGTCTACGGCCCGGCTCTAACTATGGCTACACCTTC
. | TRBJ2-1 | . | TRBV11-3 | CASSLAGWGNEQFF | TGTGCCAGCAGCTTAGCGGGATGGGGAAATGAGCAGTTCTTC
TRBD2 | TRBJ2-1 | . | TRBV7-2 | CASSLMLAVWNEQFF | TGTGCCAGCAGCTTAATGCTAGCGGTCTGGAATGAGCAGTTCTTC
TRBD2 | TRBJ2-2 | . | TRBV2 | CASGRADPPGELFF | TGTGCCAGCGGGAGGGCGGACCCACCCGGGGAGCTGTTTTTT
TRBD1 | TRBJ2-1 | . | TRBV27 | CASTLQGFSVRPYYNEQFF | TGTGCCAGCACCTTACAGGGGTTTTCTGTCAGGCCCTATTACAATGAGCAGTTCTTC
. | TRBJ2-3 | . | TRBV28 | CAILRAGRGSTDTQYF | TGTGCCATCCTCAGGGCGGGACGAGGTTCCACAGATACGCAGTATTTT
. | TRBJ2-2 | . | TRBV19 | CASSIDRGRELFF | TGTGCCAGTAGTATAGACCGCGGTCGGGAGCTGTTTTTT
TRBD1 | TRBJ1-2 | . | TRBV7-9 | CASNPPPGQGNYGYTF | TGTGCCAGCAACCCCCCCCCGGGACAGGGAAACTATGGCTACACCTTC
. | TRBJ2-5 | . | TRBV2 | CASTVGETQYF | TGTGCCAGCACGGTGGGAGAGACCCAGTACTTC
TRBD1 | TRBJ2-4 | . | TRBV19 | CASSPWTGKNIQYF | TGTGCCAGTAGTCCATGGACAGGGAAAAACATTCAGTACTTC
. | TRBJ1-2 | . | TRBV27 | CASTPEGYTF | TGTGCCAGCACCCCAGAGGGCTACACCTTC
. | TRBJ2-6 | . | TRBV12-5 | CASGLATIQGSGANVLTF | TGTGCTAGTGGTCTAGCAACCATCCAGGGCTCTGGGGCCAACGTCCTGACTTTC